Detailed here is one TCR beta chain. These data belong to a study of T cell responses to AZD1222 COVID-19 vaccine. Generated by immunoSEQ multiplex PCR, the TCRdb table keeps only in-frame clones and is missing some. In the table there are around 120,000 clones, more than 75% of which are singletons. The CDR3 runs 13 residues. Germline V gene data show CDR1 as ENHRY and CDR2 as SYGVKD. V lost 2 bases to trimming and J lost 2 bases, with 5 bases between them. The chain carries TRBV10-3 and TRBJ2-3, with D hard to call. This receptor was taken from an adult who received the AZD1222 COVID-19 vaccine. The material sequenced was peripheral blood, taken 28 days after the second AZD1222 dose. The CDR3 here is CAISEPPTDTQYF. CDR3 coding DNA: TGTGCCATCAGTGAGCCCCCCACAGATACGCAGTATTTT.